These 18 T cell receptor beta chains were sequenced from one sample in a study of regulatory T cells in long-lasting Graves disease. Time point in this sample: newly diagnosed GD, antithyroid drugs for less than 3 months. Researchers made the TCR library from RNA that was extracted from PBMCs. Both iRepertoire HTBI primers and Arm-PCR of CDR3 regions were used to build the TCR beta libraries. TCRdb used MiXCR to reprocess the multiplex PCR reads, holding one entry per CDR3 protein. This table holds roughly 500,000 distinct CDR3 sequences, 12% found once. The sample also formed part of further work on T cells in Graves' hyperthyroidism and ophthalmopathy.

The sequencing used peripheral blood mononuclear cells (PBMCs), collected at new diagnosis, from a patient treated with antithyroid drugs. Every receptor here comes from a woman aged 25 to 39 with Graves disease.

This clonotype appeared a few times. This chain connects TRBV29-1 to TRBJ1-1; 8 bases align to TRBD1. In germline, CDR1 is SQVTM, CDR2 ANQGSEA. Trimming removed 3 bases from V and 1 base from J; junction bases left unmatched: 10. The CDR3 sequence is 16 residues long. The CDR3 protein is CSVEQSSRGRNTEAFF. The CDR3 DNA sequence: TGCAGCGTTGAGCAGAGTTCCAGGGGGCGGAACACTGAAGCTTTCTTT.

This clonotype was detected many times. The DNA for the CDR3 is TGTGCCAGCAGCAAGGGACGTAGCTATGGCTACACCTTC. Amino acid sequence: CASSKGRSYGYTF. This rearrangement joins TRBV7-2 to TRBJ1-2; possibly TRBD1 for D (5 bases). Germline CDR1 is SGHTA and CDR2 is FQGNSA. The CDR3 is made up of 13 amino acids. Trimming cost V 5 bases and J 4 bases, with 11 bases left between them.

This clonotype was counted only a few times. The V gene is TRBV5-4, the J gene TRBJ1-2; TRBD1 might be the D (5 bases). V lost 4 bases and J 6 bases, leaving 13 bases between the germline ends. Per the germline V gene, CDR1 is SGHNT and CDR2 is YYREEE (reference sequence). The CDR3 contains 13 residues. CDR3 in amino acids: CASSLPLRDGYTF. DNA for the CDR3: TGTGCCAGCAGCCTACCCCTCAGGGATGGCTACACCTTC.

The chain carries TRBV28 and TRBJ2-7, with D possibly TRBD1 on 5 matching bases. Trimming took 3 bases from V and 6 from J, leaving 15 bases between them. The length of the CDR3 is 14 residues. The germline gives CDR1 MDHEN, CDR2 SYDVKM. The CDR3 coding sequence is TGTGCCAGCAGTTTTCCGGACAAGTCGGGCGAGCAGTACTTC. As protein: CASSFPDKSGEQYF.

The sample holds many counts of this clonotype. The CDR3 region has the DNA TGTGCCAGCAGCTTCGCCGCGGAGCTCGAGCAGTACTTC. This translates into CASSFAAELEQYF. The rearrangement joins TRBV12-3 or TRBV12-4 to TRBJ2-7; D is ambiguous. The length of the CDR3 is 13 residues. Between the trimmed V and J ends, which lost 6 bases and 6 bases, there was a span of 15 bases.

This clonotype was counted ten times or more. CDR3 bases: TGTGCCAGCTCACCACGGGGGAGCGCCTACAATGAGCAGTTCTTC. Its protein product is CASSPRGSAYNEQFF. The J gene is TRBJ2-1, the V gene TRBV18; D is perhaps TRBD1 or TRBD2 (5 bases each). Trimming shortened V by 1 base and J by 2 bases, and 9 bases separated the two germline ends. The CDR3 runs 15 residues. Germline values: CDR1 KGHSH, CDR2 LQKENI.

This clonotype has a count of ten or more. V usage is TRBV7-3 and J usage is TRBJ1-6; no clear D gene. Germline values: CDR1 SGHTA, CDR2 FQGTGA. The CDR3 runs 15 residues. Trimming removed 5 bases at V and 10 bases at J, with 18 bases between. The CDR3 region has the DNA TGTGCCAGCAGCGCAACACCCGCCCCTGGGTCACCCCTCCACTTT. Translating gives CASSATPAPGSPLHF. Based on the CDR3 plus reference TRBV7-3 and TRBJ1-6, the full variable domain is GAGVSQTPSNKVTEKGKYVELRCDPISGHTALYWYRQSLGQGPEFLIYFQGTGAADDSGLPNDRFFAVRPEGSVSTLKIQRTERGDSAVYLCASSATPAPGSPLHFGNGTRLTVT.

This clonotype was counted many times. The gene calls are TRBV12-3 or TRBV12-4 and TRBJ1-2; D is possibly TRBD1 (5 bases). V was cut by 3 bases and J by 8 bases, with 22 bases left in between. This CDR3 comprises 16 residues. The CDR3 loop is CASSFRRGGILGGYTF. For the CDR3, the DNA is TGTGCCAGCAGTTTTAGGAGGGGAGGAATTCTAGGCGGCTACACCTTC.

This clonotype occurred many times. This chain uses TRBV12-3 or TRBV12-4 with TRBJ1-6, with 9 bases identical to TRBD1. V lost 4 bases and J lost 10; bases outside the gene matches: 14. CDR3 size: 17 residues. CDR3 DNA sequence: TGTGCCAGCAGTTACCCGGGACAGGGTCGATGGCGATCACCCCTCCACTTT. Its translation: CASSYPGQGRWRSPLHF.

In this sample, this clonotype turned up a few times. This may come from a read error, since a much larger clone is one base off. The chain has TRBV2 and TRBJ2-1; 9 positions match TRBD2. Trimming cost V 2 bases and J 4 bases; bases outside gene matches: 15. This CDR3 comprises 19 residues. Per the germline V gene, CDR1 is SNHLY and CDR2 is FYNNEI. The CDR3 nucleotides are TGTGCCAGCAGTGAACTCTCCGTTCTAGCGGGGACCATATACAATGAGCAGTTCTTC. It is translated as CASSELSVLAGTIYNEQFF.

This clonotype turned up a few times. The chain couples TRBV3-1 to TRBJ2-1; D is perhaps TRBD2 (6 bases). Per the germline V gene, CDR1 is LGHDT and CDR2 is YNNKEL (reference sequence). V was pared by 1 base and J by 5 bases, with 18 bases between. The CDR3 covers 17 residues. The CDR3 nucleotides read TGTGCCAGCAGCCAAGTAGGAGGCGGGATAAGAAACAATGAGCAGTTCTTC. This codes for CASSQVGGGIRNNEQFF.

This clonotype showed up many times. The V and J genes are TRBV4-1 and TRBJ1-4, with a tentative D call TRBD1 (5 bases). V lost 4 bases, J lost 8 bases, and 20 bases lay in between. The CDR3 length is 16 residues. The germline V gene encodes CDR1 MGHRA and CDR2 YSYEKL. CDR3 nucleotides: TGCGCCAGCAGCCCCTATGGAAGGGGTGGTGGAGAAAAACTGTTTTTT. It yields the protein CASSPYGRGGGEKLFF.

This clonotype came up a few times. The chain joins TRBV20-1 to TRBJ2-1; TRBD2 is a possible D gene (5 bases). Trimming cost V 5 bases and J 8 bases, with 28 bases left between them. The CDR3 runs 17 residues. The germline gives CDR1 DFQATT, CDR2 SNEGSKA (reference sequence). The CDR3 protein is CSASEGGFSRIIDEQFF. DNA of the CDR3: TGCAGTGCTTCAGAGGGCGGGTTTTCACGGATAATAGATGAGCAGTTCTTC.

About this clonotype: This may stem from a read error, because a much larger clone lies one nucleotide away. The rearrangement joins TRBV7-8 to TRBJ2-7, with D maybe TRBD2 (6 bases). Trimming took 1 base from V and 2 from J, leaving 15 bases between them. Germline V gene lookup returns CDR1 SGHVS and CDR2 FQNEAQ. The CDR3 has 16 residues. In DNA, the CDR3 is TGTGCCAGCAGCTTAGTCTGGGGCGGGATAACCTACGAGCAGTACTTC. It specifies CASSLVWGGITYEQYF.

Only a few counts were recorded for this clonotype. The V call is TRBV19, the J call TRBJ2-3; D not certain. Between the trimmed V and J ends, which lost 4 bases and 4 bases, there was a span of 9 bases. CDR1 is LNHDA, CDR2 SQIVND, per germline (reference sequence). The CDR3 consists of 13 residues. The CDR3 DNA sequence: TGTGCCAGTAGTACCTTGTCCGCAGATACGCAGTATTTT. It yields the protein CASSTLSADTQYF.

The V and J genes are TRBV28 and TRBJ2-1; 14 bases are shared with TRBD2. V dropped 6 bases and J dropped 7; count of bases not matched to a gene: 11. The germline gives CDR1 MDHEN, CDR2 SYDVKM. The CDR3 is 17 residues long. CDR3 sequence (DNA): TGTGCCAGCAGGGAGGGGACTAGCGGGAGAGGGTGGAATGAGCAGTTCTTC. Translation: CASREGTSGRGWNEQFF.

The J gene is TRBJ2-7, the V gene TRBV20-1; 13 bases match TRBD2. The ends lost 5 bases at V and 3 bases at J; junction bases unmatched: 13. CDR1 is DFQATT and CDR2 is SNEGSKA in the germline V gene (reference sequence). The length of the CDR3 is 17 residues. The CDR3 protein is CSAAKPAGLAGNYEQYF. The CDR3 DNA reads as TGCAGTGCTGCAAAGCCGGCGGGACTAGCGGGGAACTACGAGCAGTACTTC.

This clonotype came up many times. The chain links TRBV6-2 or TRBV6-3 to TRBJ1-1; maybe TRBD1 (5 bases). CDR1 is MNHEY, CDR2 SVGEGT, per germline. Trimming stripped 3 bases from V and 6 bases from J, with 23 bases between. The CDR3 extends over 17 amino acids. The CDR3: CASSYLRAGTAVAEAFF. The DNA for the CDR3 is TGTGCCAGCAGTTATCTCCGTGCGGGGACGGCGGTCGCTGAAGCTTTCTTT.